This entry features one TCR beta chain sequence. Its cognate antigen is unknown. V lost 2 bases and J lost 7; bases outside the gene matches: 7. In germline, CDR1 is SQVTM, CDR2 ANQGSEA. There are 15 residues in the CDR3. Assay used: immunoSEQ multiplex PCR; TCRdb lists only in-frame clones, some missing. The sample consists of fewer than 85,000 clones, 88% of them appearing once. This entry comes from a study of PD-L1 blockade in urothelial cancer. General observations from the study: Better survival was predicted when blood TCR clonality before treatment fell below the median.

Time point reported: peripheral blood 6 weeks after treatment start. Each patient presented with locally advanced or metastatic urothelial carcinoma. Individual patients had between 1 and 8 samples, taken pretreatment and on-treatment. The chain has TRBV29-1 and TRBJ2-1; the match to TRBD2 covers 11 bases. The sequenced sample was PBMCs, obtained around atezolizumab (anti-PD-L1) treatment. The TCR sequence derives from a man aged 55-75 years with urothelial cancer. As DNA, the CDR3 is TGCAGCGTTGAAAAGAGACTAGCGGGAAGGAATGAGCAGTTCTTC. Its protein is CSVEKRLAGRNEQFF.